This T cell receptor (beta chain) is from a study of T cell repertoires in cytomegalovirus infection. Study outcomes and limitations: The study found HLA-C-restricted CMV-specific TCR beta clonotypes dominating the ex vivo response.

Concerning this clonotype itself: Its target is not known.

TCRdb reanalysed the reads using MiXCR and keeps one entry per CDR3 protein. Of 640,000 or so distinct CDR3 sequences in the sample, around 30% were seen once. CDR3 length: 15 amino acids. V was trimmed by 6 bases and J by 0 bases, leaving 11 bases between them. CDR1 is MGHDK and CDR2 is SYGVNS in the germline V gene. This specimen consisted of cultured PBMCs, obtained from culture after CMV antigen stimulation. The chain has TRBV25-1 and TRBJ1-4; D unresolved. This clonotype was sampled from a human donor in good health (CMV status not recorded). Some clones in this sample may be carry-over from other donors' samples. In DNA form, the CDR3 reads TGTGCCAGCAGCGACGACCGTGCAACTAATGAAAAACTGTTTTTT. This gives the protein CASSDDRATNEKLFF.